The 22 T cell receptor beta chains below all came from one sample that was sequenced in a study of blood T cell repertoires in COVID-19. Data came from immunoSEQ multiplex PCR; TCRdb stores just in-frame clones and leaves some out. This table has about 150,000 clones, around four fifths appearing once. Sequencing was done on a sample of peripheral blood. These TCRs come from a woman aged 80 or over with acute or convalescent COVID-19.

This clone was counted only a few times. V is TRBV30 and J is TRBJ2-3; 8 bases fit TRBD1. With V trimmed by 3 bases and J by 4 bases, 12 bases remained unmatched. Germline values: CDR1 GTSNPN, CDR2 SVGIG (reference sequence). There are 16 residues in the CDR3. The CDR3 coding sequence is TGTGCCTGGAGAGTGAGGGGAAGGACAGGGCCAGATACGCAGTATTTT. Protein: CAWRVRGRTGPDTQYF.

About this clone: This sample also contains other DNA sequences that code for the same CDR3. V and J are TRBV3-1 (or the pseudogene TRBV3-2) and TRBJ2-7; 12 bases are a match to TRBD2. The CDR3 length is 15 residues. The V segment lost 1 base and the J segment 3 bases; nucleotides outside the gene matches: 1. Germline V CDR1 and CDR2: LGHDT, YNNKEL (reference sequence). CDR3 loop: CASSQGLAGVYEQYF. DNA for the CDR3: TGTGCCAGCAGCCAAGGACTAGCGGGAGTCTACGAGCAGTACTTC.

The chain recombines TRBV7-2 with TRBJ2-1; D might be TRBD2 (5 bases). In germline, CDR1 is SGHTA, CDR2 FQGNSA. V was pared by 4 bases and J by 5 bases, with 12 bases between. This CDR3 spans 14 amino acids. CDR3 region: CASSYPDGNNEQFF. The CDR3 DNA reads as TGTGCCAGCAGCTACCCCGACGGGAACAATGAGCAGTTCTTC.

The sample holds a few counts of this clone. This chain uses TRBV5-5 with TRBJ2-1; 10 bases match TRBD2. This CDR3 contains 17 residues. CDR1 is SGHKS and CDR2 is YYEKEE in the germline V gene (reference sequence). The V gene end was trimmed by 4 bases and the J gene end by 9 bases; junction bases not matched to a gene: 16. The chain's CDR3 is CASSRASIAGGGGEQFF. The DNA of the CDR3 is TGTGCCAGCAGCCGGGCGTCAATAGCGGGAGGAGGGGGTGAGCAGTTCTTC.

The CDR3 sequence is CASSYPRTVGNTIYF. DNA of the CDR3: TGTGCCAGCAGTTACCCGCGGACAGTGGGAAACACCATATATTTT. The rearrangement uses TRBV6-2 or TRBV6-3 and TRBJ1-3; the D gene is possibly TRBD1 (6 bases). V lost 2 bases, J lost 4 bases, and 12 bases lay in between. Germline V gene sequence: CDR1 MNHEY, CDR2 SVGEGT. This CDR3 comprises 15 residues.

Written as DNA, the CDR3 is TGTGCCAGCAGTGAACTCGGGACAGGGGGCGTAGAGACCCAGTACTTC. As protein: CASSELGTGGVETQYF. The genes are TRBV2 and TRBJ2-5; 12 positions match TRBD1. CDR1 and CDR2 from the germline V gene are SNHLY and FYNNEI. This CDR3 has 16 residues. The trim removed 2 bases at V and 4 bases at J, leaving 5 bases unmatched.

This clone was picked up one time. The rearrangement joins TRBV3-1 (or the pseudogene TRBV3-2) to TRBJ1-3, with D possibly matching TRBD1 (6 bases). The germline gives CDR1 LGHDT, CDR2 YNNKEL (reference sequence). V was shortened by 2 bases and J by 0 bases, with 14 bases between the two germline ends. The CDR3 runs to 17 residues. The chain's CDR3 is CASSQWYRASSGNTIYF. The CDR3 region has the DNA TGTGCCAGCAGCCAATGGTACAGGGCGAGCTCTGGAAACACCATATATTTT.

V gene TRBV2 combines with J gene TRBJ2-7; D uncertain. Deletions cut 3 bases from V and 4 bases from J, with 4 bases between. Germline V CDR1 and CDR2: SNHLY, FYNNEI. The CDR3 has 11 residues. CDR3 sequence (DNA): TGTGCCAGCAGTGAGGCATACGAGCAGTACTTC. Protein product: CASSEAYEQYF.

This clone has more than one count but fewer than ten. V gene TRBV7-2 combines with J gene TRBJ1-6, with D tentatively TRBD1 (6 bases). From germline, CDR1 is SGHTA and CDR2 FQGNSA. V gave up 5 bases and J gave up 6 bases, with 11 bases separating them. The CDR3 spans 14 residues. The DNA for the CDR3 is TGTGCCAGCAGCCCCTGGACAGTTAATTCACCCCTCCACTTT. Its translation is CASSPWTVNSPLHF.

CDR3 sequence (DNA): TGTGCCAGCAGCCGACGACTAGCGGGGGGTAGGGAGACCCAGTACTTC. Its translation: CASSRRLAGGRETQYF. The chain employs TRBV11-1 and TRBJ2-5, with TRBD2 identical over 13 bases. Per germline, CDR1 SGHAT and CDR2 FQDESV (reference sequence). CDR3 length equals 16 residues. The V gene end was trimmed by 5 bases and the J gene end by 5 bases; junction bases not matched to a gene: 8.

The chain joins TRBV5-4 to TRBJ2-2; a possible D gene is TRBD1 (5 bases). V lost 1 base and J lost 1, with 11 bases in between. This CDR3 has 16 residues. Germline V lookup: CDR1 SGHNT, CDR2 YYREEE (reference sequence). The CDR3 bases are TGTGCCAGCAGCTTGTTTCCCAGGGAGAACACCGGGGAGCTGTTTTTT. Its protein is CASSLFPRENTGELFF. Full variable domain (remainder filled in from reference TRBV5-4 and TRBJ2-2): ETGVTQSPTHLIKTRGQQVTLRCSSQSGHNTVSWYQQALGQGPQFIFQYYREEENGRGNFPPRFSGLQFPNYSSELNVNALELDDSALYLCASSLFPRENTGELFFGEGSRLTVL.

This clone has just a few counts. V gene TRBV5-5 combines with J gene TRBJ2-2, with D uncertain. From germline, CDR1 is SGHKS and CDR2 YYEKEE (reference sequence). Trimming cost V 4 bases and J 1 base, with 14 bases left between them. The CDR3 spans 16 residues. The DNA for the CDR3 is TGTGCCAGCAGCAAGATTCGGGTGGGGAACACCGGGGAGCTGTTTTTT. The encoded protein is CASSKIRVGNTGELFF.

The V and J genes are TRBV7-2 and TRBJ1-1, with 7 nucleotides matching TRBD1. The V gene's germline CDR1 is SGHTA and CDR2 FQGNSA. CDR3 size: 14 residues. J lost 2 bases, V lost 3 bases, and 3 bases had no gene match. Here the CDR3 reads CASSLDRSNTEAFF. In DNA form, the CDR3 reads TGTGCCAGCAGCTTGGACAGGAGCAACACTGAAGCTTTCTTT.

This sequence joins TRBV6-2 or TRBV6-3 and TRBJ1-1; 8 bases are a match to TRBD1. After removal of 4 bases from V and 6 bases from J, the junction contained 10 bases not matched to a gene. Germline loops: CDR1 MNHEY, CDR2 SVGEGT. The CDR3 consists of 15 residues. CDR3 sequence: CASSSTLTGAAEAFF. DNA for the CDR3: TGTGCCAGCAGTTCCACCCTGACAGGGGCCGCTGAAGCTTTCTTT.

This rearrangement joins TRBV7-7 to TRBJ2-5, with D possibly TRBD2 on 6 matching bases. The germline V and J ends were trimmed by 2 bases and 4 bases, with 11 bases remaining between them. The CDR3 contains 14 residues. Germline V gene lookup returns CDR1 SSHAT and CDR2 FNYEAQ (reference sequence). The CDR3 reads CASSLQVGGETQYF. The DNA of the CDR3 is TGTGCCAGCAGCTTACAGGTCGGGGGAGAGACCCAGTACTTC.

V gene TRBV7-9 combines with J gene TRBJ1-1, with 9 bases matching TRBD1. Germline V gives CDR1 SEHNR, CDR2 FQNEAQ (reference sequence). The CDR3 totals 14 residues. The V segment lost 5 bases and the J segment 5 bases; nucleotides outside the gene matches: 6. Here the CDR3 reads CASSPADRGTEAFF. The CDR3 coding sequence is TGTGCCAGCAGCCCCGCGGACAGGGGAACTGAAGCTTTCTTT.

The chain is built from TRBV2 and TRBJ2-3; 10 bases line up with TRBD2. Unmatched junction bases numbered 4, after V lost 8 bases and J lost 5 bases. Germline V gene sequence: CDR1 SNHLY, CDR2 FYNNEI. The CDR3 consists of 13 residues. CDR3 amino acids: CASRAGGRDTQYF. The CDR3 DNA follows: TGTGCCAGCCGAGCGGGAGGGAGAGATACGCAGTATTTT.

The rearrangement joins TRBV7-9 to TRBJ1-1; TRBD1 matches 7 bases. Trimming took 3 bases from V and 10 from J; bases not matched to a gene: 8. The CDR3 contains 13 residues. Per the germline V gene, CDR1 is SEHNR and CDR2 is FQNEAQ (reference sequence). CDR3: CASSFELQGPAFF. CDR3 nucleotides: TGTGCCAGCAGCTTCGAACTACAGGGGCCAGCTTTCTTT.

This CDR3 is CASSLASSYYNEQFF. The CDR3 DNA sequence: TGTGCCAGCAGCTTAGCGTCTAGTTACTACAATGAGCAGTTCTTC. This sequence joins TRBV7-2 and TRBJ2-1; D is ambiguous. This CDR3 is built from 15 residues. Trimming removed 0 bases from V and 3 bases from J, with 9 bases in between. CDR1 and CDR2 from the germline V gene are SGHTA and FQGNSA.

The chain joins TRBV5-1 to TRBJ2-1, with a weak D call TRBD2 (5 bases). The germline gives CDR1 SGHRS, CDR2 YFSETQ. V was shortened by 3 bases and J by 9 bases, with 19 bases between the two germline ends. This CDR3 spans 15 amino acids. The CDR3 protein is CASSSGIPTGSEQFF. DNA for the CDR3: TGCGCCAGCAGCTCCGGGATACCCACTGGTAGTGAGCAGTTCTTC.

The chain has TRBV9 and TRBJ1-1; 7 nucleotides line up with TRBD1. Germline loops: CDR1 SGDLS, CDR2 YYNGEE. This CDR3 contains 15 residues. V gave up 0 bases and J gave up 0 bases; unmatched junction bases: 2. In nucleotides, the CDR3 is TGTGCCAGCAGCGTAGTAGGGACAGTGAACACTGAAGCTTTCTTT. It yields the protein CASSVVGTVNTEAFF.

This chain connects TRBV4-2 to TRBJ1-5; no reliable D call. This CDR3 has 16 amino acids. Trimming removed 3 bases at V and 6 bases at J, with 18 bases between. Germline assignment: CDR1 LGHNA and CDR2 YNFKEQ. The CDR3 region is CASSQFLDGGTQPQHF. Written as DNA, the CDR3 is TGTGCCAGCAGCCAGTTCCTAGATGGTGGCACTCAGCCCCAGCATTTT.